This T cell receptor beta chain was documented in a study of cytotoxic CD8 clonotypes in ibrutinib-treated CLL. The study's findings and limits: Under therapy, public clonotypes either contracted or stayed stable, and they were uncommon.

Comments on this clone: What it recognizes is unknown.

Germline CDR1 is MDHEN and CDR2 is SYDVKM. The CDR3 has 14 residues. V shed 5 bases and J shed 11 bases, with 21 bases lying between them. Profiled with immunoSEQ multiplex PCR; TCRdb holds only in-frame clones, not every one. Among about 68,000 clones listed, just over 90% were seen once. This clonotype was obtained from a human donor with chronic lymphocytic leukemia. The rearrangement uses TRBV28 and TRBJ1-1, with TRBD1 as a possible D gene (5 bases). The sample here was PBMCs, taken after 12 months of ibrutinib treatment. The chain's CDR3 is CASSPDRPRIGAFF. The CDR3, as DNA: TGTGCCAGCAGTCCTGACAGACCACGGATCGGGGCTTTCTTT.